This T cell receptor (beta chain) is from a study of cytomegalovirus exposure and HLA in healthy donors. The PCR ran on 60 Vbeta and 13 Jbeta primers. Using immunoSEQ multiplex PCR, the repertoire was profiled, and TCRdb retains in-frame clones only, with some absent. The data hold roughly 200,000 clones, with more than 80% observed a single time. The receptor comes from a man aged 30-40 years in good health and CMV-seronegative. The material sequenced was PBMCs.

CDR3 sequence: CASFQGRDRADPGELFF. The DNA for the CDR3 is TGTGCCAGTTTCCAAGGCAGGGACAGGGCCGACCCCGGGGAGCTGTTTTTT. The genes are TRBV19 and TRBJ2-2, with 9 bases matching TRBD1. CDR1 is LNHDA, CDR2 SQIVND, per germline (reference sequence). The J segment lost 6 bases and the V segment lost 8 bases, leaving 16 bases of the junction unmatched. CDR3 length: 17 residues. Full variable domain (remainder filled in from reference TRBV19 and TRBJ2-2): DGGITQSPKYLFRKEGQNVTLSCEQNLNHDAMYWYRQDPGQGLRLIYYSQIVNDFQKGDIAEGYSVSREKKESFPLTVTSAQKNPTAFYLCASFQGRDRADPGELFFGEGSRLTVL.